The source of this T cell receptor beta chain is a study of identical twins. Looked up from germline, CDR1 is SNHLY and CDR2 is FYNNEI. Trimming cost V 4 bases and J 5 bases; bases outside gene matches: 8. This CDR3 is built from 14 residues. This clonotype came up a few times. Via MiXCR, TCRdb re-called the 5' RACE reads, giving one row per CDR3 protein. The data show around 370,000 distinct CDR3 sequences, roughly 10% seen once. This receptor was identified in a woman aged 45-59 years in good health. The sequenced sample was naive T cells sorted from blood. V gene TRBV2 combines with J gene TRBJ2-7; 7 nucleotides agree with TRBD1. The CDR3 DNA sequence: TGTGCCAGCAGTGTGGAAGGGGGCGCGAACGAGCAGTACTTC. It codes for CASSVEGGANEQYF.